A single sample is the source of the 9 T cell receptor beta chains below, sequenced in a study of immune evolution from preneoplasia to lung adenocarcinoma. Data came from immunoSEQ multiplex PCR; TCRdb stores just in-frame clones and leaves some out. The sample gives roughly 8,000 clones, 81% of which show up once; around 8.4% is in the top ten. Material: FFPE invasive lung adenocarcinoma tissue. The receptors derive from a person aged 50-59 years with lung adenocarcinoma.

This chain connects TRBV5-1 to TRBJ1-6; D call uncertain. V lost 4 bases and J 3 bases, leaving 8 bases between the germline ends. The CDR3 length is 14 residues. Germline V CDR1 and CDR2: SGHRS, YFSETQ. CDR3 loop: CASSTDGYNSPLHF. DNA for the CDR3: TGCGCCAGCAGCACGGACGGCTATAATTCACCCCTCCACTTT.

V is TRBV2 and J is TRBJ2-3; no clear D. This CDR3 contains 12 residues. Looked up from germline, CDR1 is SNHLY and CDR2 is FYNNEI. Trimming removed 5 bases from V and 2 bases from J, with 5 bases in between. The CDR3: CASSPFTDTQYF. The CDR3 DNA sequence: TGTGCCAGCAGTCCCTTCACAGATACGCAGTATTTT.

The chain uses TRBV18 and TRBJ1-1; a possible D gene is TRBD1 (5 bases). Germline CDR1 reads KGHSH; CDR2 reads LQKENI. Trimming left V 6 bases short and J 5 bases short, with 25 bases between. The CDR3 extends over 17 amino acids. Here the CDR3 reads CASSTRDPGLARTEAFF. The CDR3 region has the DNA TGTGCCAGCTCGACACGGGACCCAGGGTTGGCTAGGACTGAAGCTTTCTTT.

The gene calls are TRBV28 and TRBJ1-5; 7 bases line up with TRBD1. With 7 bases clipped from V and 5 bases from J, the junction kept 8 bases outside the gene matches. Germline CDR1 MDHEN, CDR2 SYDVKM. The CDR3 has 14 amino acids. Here the CDR3 reads CASTHSRGHQPQHF. The DNA of the CDR3 is TGTGCCAGCACCCACTCTAGGGGGCATCAGCCCCAGCATTTT.

The J gene is TRBJ1-2, the V gene TRBV19; 11 bases line up with TRBD1. V was pared by 4 bases and J by 4 bases, with 5 bases of the junction left unmatched. The germline V gene has CDR1 LNHDA and CDR2 SQIVND (reference sequence). The CDR3 covers 15 residues. The CDR3 nucleotides read TGTGCCAGTAGTACAGGACAGGGGGCTATCTATGGCTACACCTTC. It codes for CASSTGQGAIYGYTF. The full variable domain, its missing parts supplied by reference TRBV19 and TRBJ1-2, is DGGITQSPKYLFRKEGQNVTLSCEQNLNHDAMYWYRQDPGQGLRLIYYSQIVNDFQKGDIAEGYSVSREKKESFPLTVTSAQKNPTAFYLCASSTGQGAIYGYTFGSGTRLTVV.

The chain employs TRBV19 and TRBJ1-1, with D unclear. From germline, CDR1 is LNHDA and CDR2 SQIVND (reference sequence). The CDR3 runs 13 residues. Trimming left V 2 bases short and J 4 bases short, with 8 bases between. CDR3 DNA: TGTGCCAGTAGTATAACGGGCGGCACTGAAGCTTTCTTT. It translates to CASSITGGTEAFF.

The CDR3 spells CASTQTGTSGWNEQFF. CDR3 bases: TGCGCCAGCACCCAAACCGGGACTAGCGGGTGGAATGAGCAGTTCTTC. This chain connects TRBV5-1 to TRBJ2-1; 12 positions match TRBD2. After removal of 6 bases from V and 7 bases from J, the junction contained 11 bases not matched to a gene. This CDR3 has 16 amino acids. Germline values: CDR1 SGHRS, CDR2 YFSETQ.

V usage is TRBV13 and J usage is TRBJ2-2; 7 bases align to TRBD1. The ends lost 5 bases at V and 0 bases at J; junction bases unmatched: 6. The CDR3 covers 16 residues. The germline V gene has CDR1 PRHDT and CDR2 FYEKMQ (reference sequence). The CDR3 protein is CASSARQGSNTGELFF. DNA for the CDR3: TGTGCCAGCAGCGCTCGACAGGGATCGAACACCGGGGAGCTGTTTTTT.

This chain uses TRBV6-4 with TRBJ1-2, with TRBD1 identical over 9 bases. CDR3 length: 13 amino acids. Germline assignment: CDR1 MRHNA and CDR2 SNTAGT. The V and J ends lost 6 bases and 7 bases, in that order; junction bases with no gene match: 6. The CDR3 reads CASSAGTGSGYTF. The CDR3 region has the DNA TGTGCCAGCAGCGCCGGGACAGGGAGTGGCTACACCTTC.